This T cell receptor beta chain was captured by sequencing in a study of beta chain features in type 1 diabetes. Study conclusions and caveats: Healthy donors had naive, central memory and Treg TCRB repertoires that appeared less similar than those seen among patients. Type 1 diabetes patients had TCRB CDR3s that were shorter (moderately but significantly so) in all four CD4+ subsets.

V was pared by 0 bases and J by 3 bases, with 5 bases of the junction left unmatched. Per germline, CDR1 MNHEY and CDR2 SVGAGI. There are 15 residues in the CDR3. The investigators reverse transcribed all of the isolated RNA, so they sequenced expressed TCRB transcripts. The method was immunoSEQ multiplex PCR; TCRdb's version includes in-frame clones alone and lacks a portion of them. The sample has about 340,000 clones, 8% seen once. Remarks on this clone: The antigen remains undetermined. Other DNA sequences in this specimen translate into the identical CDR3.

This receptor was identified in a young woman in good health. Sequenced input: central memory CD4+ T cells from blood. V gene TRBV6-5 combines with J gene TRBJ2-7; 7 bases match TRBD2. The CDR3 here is CASSYSRLAGYEQYF. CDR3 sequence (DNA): TGTGCCAGCAGTTACTCGAGACTAGCTGGCTACGAGCAGTACTTC.